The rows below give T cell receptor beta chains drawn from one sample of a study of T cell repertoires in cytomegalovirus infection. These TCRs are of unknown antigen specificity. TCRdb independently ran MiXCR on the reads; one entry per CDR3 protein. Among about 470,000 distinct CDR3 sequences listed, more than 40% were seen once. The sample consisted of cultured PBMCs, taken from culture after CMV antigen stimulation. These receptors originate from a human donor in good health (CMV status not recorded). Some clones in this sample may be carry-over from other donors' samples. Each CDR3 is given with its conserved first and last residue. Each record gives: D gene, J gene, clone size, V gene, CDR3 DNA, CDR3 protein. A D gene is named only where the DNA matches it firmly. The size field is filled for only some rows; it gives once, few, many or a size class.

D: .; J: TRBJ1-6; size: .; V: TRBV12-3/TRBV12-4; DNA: TGTGCCAGCAGTTTGCGTACCCAGGGTAACTCACCCCTCCACTTT; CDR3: CASSLRTQGNSPLHF
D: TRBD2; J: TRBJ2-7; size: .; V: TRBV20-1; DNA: TGCGAAGAGCGGGGGAGCTCCTACGAGCAGTACTTC; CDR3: CEERGSSYEQYF
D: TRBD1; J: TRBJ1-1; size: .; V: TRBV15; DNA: TGTGCCACCAGCAGACCCGGGACAGGGGTGGTTTTCTTT; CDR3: CATSRPGTGVVFF
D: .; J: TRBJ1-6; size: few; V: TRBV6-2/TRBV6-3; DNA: TGTGCCAGCAGTTATACTCCTCAGTTGGGACGGAGCTCCTATAATTCACCCCTCCACTTT; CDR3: CASSYTPQLGRSSYNSPLHF
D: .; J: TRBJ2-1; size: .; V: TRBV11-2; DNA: TGTGCCAGCAGCTTAGTAGGGGGGTCCGGATATCCCTCCTACAATGAGCAGTTCTTC; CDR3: CASSLVGGSGYPSYNEQFF
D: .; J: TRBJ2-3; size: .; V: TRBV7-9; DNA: TGTGCCAGCAGTCAGAGGGGGTTAGATACGCAGTATTTT; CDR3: CASSQRGLDTQYF
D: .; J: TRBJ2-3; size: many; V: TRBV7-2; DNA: TGTGCCAGCAGCTTAGTTAGTTCTGCGGTTCCTTGGTATTTT; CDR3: CASSLVSSAVPWYF
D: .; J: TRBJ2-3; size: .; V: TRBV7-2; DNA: TGTGCCAGCAGGACGGCGGGCGGCACAGATACGCAGTATTTT; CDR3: CASRTAGGTDTQYF
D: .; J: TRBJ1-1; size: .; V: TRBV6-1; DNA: TGTGCCAGCAGTCCCCAAGCGGGGGCCAGGACTGAAGCTTTCTTT; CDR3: CASSPQAGARTEAFF
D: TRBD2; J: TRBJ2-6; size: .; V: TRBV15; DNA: TGTGCCACCAGCAGATACCAGTCCGGGGGGGCCCGCTCTGGGGCCAACGTCCTGACTTTC; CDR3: CATSRYQSGGARSGANVLTF
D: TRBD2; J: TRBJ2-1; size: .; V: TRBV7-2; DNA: TGTGCCAGCAGGGGAGCGGGGGGGGTTGAGCAGTTCTTC; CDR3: CASRGAGGVEQFF
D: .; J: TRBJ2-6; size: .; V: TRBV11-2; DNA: TGTGCCAGCAGCTCCCTTCTTGGGCAAAAAGGGTCTGGGGCCAACGTCCTGACTTTC; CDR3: CASSSLLGQKGSGANVLTF
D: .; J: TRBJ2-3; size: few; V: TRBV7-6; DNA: TGTGCCAGCAGCTTCAGCGGATTAGATACGCAGTATTTT; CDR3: CASSFSGLDTQYF
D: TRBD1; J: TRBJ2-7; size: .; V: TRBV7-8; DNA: TGTGCCAGCAGCTTGAGACAGGGTCTCTACGAGCAGTACTTC; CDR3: CASSLRQGLYEQYF